This T cell receptor (beta chain) was sequenced during a study of T cells in Graves' hyperthyroidism and ophthalmopathy. Germline CDR1 MDHEN, CDR2 SYDVKM. V gave up 6 bases and J gave up 2 bases, with 11 bases separating them. The CDR3 spans 14 residues. TCR beta CDR3 region amplification was performed from RNA transcripts. HTBI primers were employed in a first-round RT-PCR of the TCR CDR3. Using its own MiXCR run on the multiplex PCR reads, TCRdb lists one record per CDR3 protein. Of about 640,000 distinct CDR3 sequences in the sample, more than 20% were seen once. The receptor was derived from a man aged 30-40 years with Graves' ophthalmopathy. Specimen: blood. V usage is TRBV28 and J usage is TRBJ1-5; unclear D gene. As DNA, the CDR3 is TGTGCCAGCAGGTTTTATAGGGGCAATCAGCCCCAGCATTTT. The encoded protein is CASRFYRGNQPQHF.